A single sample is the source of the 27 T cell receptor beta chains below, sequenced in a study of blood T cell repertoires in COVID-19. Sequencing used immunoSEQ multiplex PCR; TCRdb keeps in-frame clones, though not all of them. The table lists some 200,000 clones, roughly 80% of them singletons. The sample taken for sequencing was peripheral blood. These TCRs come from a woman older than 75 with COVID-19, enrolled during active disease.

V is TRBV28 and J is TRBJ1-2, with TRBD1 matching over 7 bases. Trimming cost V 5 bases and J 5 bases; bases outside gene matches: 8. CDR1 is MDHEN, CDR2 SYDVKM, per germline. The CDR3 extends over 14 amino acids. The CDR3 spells CASSLDRAWYGYTF. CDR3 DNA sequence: TGTGCCAGCAGTCTTGACAGGGCCTGGTATGGCTACACCTTC.

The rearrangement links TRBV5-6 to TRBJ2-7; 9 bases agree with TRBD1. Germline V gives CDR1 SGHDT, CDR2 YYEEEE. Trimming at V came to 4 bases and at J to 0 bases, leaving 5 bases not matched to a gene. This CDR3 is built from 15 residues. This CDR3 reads CASSRQGGLSYEQYF. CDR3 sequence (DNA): TGTGCCAGCAGCCGACAGGGGGGGCTCTCCTACGAGCAGTACTTC.

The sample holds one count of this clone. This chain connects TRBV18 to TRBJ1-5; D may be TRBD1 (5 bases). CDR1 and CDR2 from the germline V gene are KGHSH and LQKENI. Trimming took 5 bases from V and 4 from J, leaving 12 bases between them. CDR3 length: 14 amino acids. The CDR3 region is CASSTAGRNQPQHF. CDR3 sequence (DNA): TGTGCCAGCTCAACGGCGGGGCGGAATCAGCCCCAGCATTTT. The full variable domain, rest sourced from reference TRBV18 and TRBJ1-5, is NAGVMQNPRHLVRRRGQEARLRCSPMKGHSHVYWYRQLPEEGLKFMVYLQKENIIDESGMPKERFSAEFPKEGPSILRIQQVVRGDSAAYFCASSTAGRNQPQHFGDGTRLSIL.

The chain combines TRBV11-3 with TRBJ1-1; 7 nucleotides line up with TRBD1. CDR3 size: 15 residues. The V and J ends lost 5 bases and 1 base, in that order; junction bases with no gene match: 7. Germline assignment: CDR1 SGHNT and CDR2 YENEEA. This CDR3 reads CASSHRGTANTEAFF. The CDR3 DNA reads TGTGCCAGCAGCCATCGAGGGACAGCGAACACTGAAGCTTTCTTT. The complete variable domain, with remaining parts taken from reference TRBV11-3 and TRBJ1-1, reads EAGVVQSPRYKIIEKKQPVAFWCNPISGHNTLYWYLQNLGQGPELLIRYENEEAVDDSQLPKDRFSAERLKGVDSTLKIQPAELGDSAVYLCASSHRGTANTEAFFGQGTRLTVV.

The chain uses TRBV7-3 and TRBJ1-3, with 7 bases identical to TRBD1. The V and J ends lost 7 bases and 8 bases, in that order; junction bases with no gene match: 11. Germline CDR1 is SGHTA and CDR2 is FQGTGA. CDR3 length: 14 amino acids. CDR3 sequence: CASTAGTDSHTIYF. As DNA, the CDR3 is TGTGCCAGCACCGCCGGGACAGACTCGCACACCATATATTTT.

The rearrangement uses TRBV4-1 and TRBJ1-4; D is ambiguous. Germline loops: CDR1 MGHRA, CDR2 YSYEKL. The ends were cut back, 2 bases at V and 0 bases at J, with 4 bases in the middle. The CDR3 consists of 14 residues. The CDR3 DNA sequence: TGCGCCAGCAGCCAACAGACAACTAATGAAAAACTGTTTTTT. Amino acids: CASSQQTTNEKLFF.

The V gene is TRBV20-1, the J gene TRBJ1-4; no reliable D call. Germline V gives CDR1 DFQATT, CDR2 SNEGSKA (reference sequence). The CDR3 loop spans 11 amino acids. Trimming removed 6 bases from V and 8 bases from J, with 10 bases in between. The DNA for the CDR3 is TGCAGTGCCCGAGCGGGGGAAAAACTGTTTTTT. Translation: CSARAGEKLFF.

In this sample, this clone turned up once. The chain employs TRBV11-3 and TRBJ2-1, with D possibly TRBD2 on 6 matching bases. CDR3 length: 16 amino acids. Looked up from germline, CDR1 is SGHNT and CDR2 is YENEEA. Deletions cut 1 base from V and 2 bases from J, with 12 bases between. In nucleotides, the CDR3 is TGTGCCAGCAGCTTAGCTGGCGGGGCACCCTACAATGAGCAGTTCTTC. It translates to CASSLAGGAPYNEQFF.

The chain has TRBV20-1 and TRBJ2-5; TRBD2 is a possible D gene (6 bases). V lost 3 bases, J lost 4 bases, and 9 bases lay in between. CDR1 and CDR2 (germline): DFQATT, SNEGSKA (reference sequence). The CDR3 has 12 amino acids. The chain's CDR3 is CSASDGRETQYF. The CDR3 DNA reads TGCAGTGCTAGTGACGGGAGAGAGACCCAGTACTTC.

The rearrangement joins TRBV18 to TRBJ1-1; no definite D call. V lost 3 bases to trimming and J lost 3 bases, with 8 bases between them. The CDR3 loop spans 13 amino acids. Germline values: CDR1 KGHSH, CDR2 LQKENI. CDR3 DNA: TGTGCCAGCTCACCGGAGGCAGACACTGAAGCTTTCTTT. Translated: CASSPEADTEAFF.

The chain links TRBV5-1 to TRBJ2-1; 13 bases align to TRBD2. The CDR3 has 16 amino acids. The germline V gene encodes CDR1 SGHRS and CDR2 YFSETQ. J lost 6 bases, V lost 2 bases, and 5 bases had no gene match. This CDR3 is CASSLTTSGGTNEQFF. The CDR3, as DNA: TGCGCCAGCAGCTTAACGACTAGCGGGGGGACCAATGAGCAGTTCTTC.

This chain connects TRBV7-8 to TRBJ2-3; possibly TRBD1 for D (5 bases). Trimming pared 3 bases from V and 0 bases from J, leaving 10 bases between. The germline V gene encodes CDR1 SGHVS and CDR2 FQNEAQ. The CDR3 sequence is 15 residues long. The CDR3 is CASSFDGHSTDTQYF. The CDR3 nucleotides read TGTGCCAGCAGCTTTGATGGACATAGCACAGATACGCAGTATTTT.

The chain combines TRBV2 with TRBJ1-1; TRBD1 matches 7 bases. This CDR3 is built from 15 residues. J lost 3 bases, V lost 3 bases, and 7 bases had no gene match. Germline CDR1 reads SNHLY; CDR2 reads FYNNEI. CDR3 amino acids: CASSDRQGRDTEAFF. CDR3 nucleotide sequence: TGTGCCAGCAGTGACAGACAGGGTAGGGACACTGAAGCTTTCTTT.

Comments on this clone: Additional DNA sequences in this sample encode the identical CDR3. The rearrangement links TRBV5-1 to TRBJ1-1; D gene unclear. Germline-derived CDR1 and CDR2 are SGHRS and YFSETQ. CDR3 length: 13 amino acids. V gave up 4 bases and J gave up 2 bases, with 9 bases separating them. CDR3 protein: CASSNGLNTEAFF. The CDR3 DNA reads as TGCGCCAGCAGCAACGGACTAAACACTGAAGCTTTCTTT.

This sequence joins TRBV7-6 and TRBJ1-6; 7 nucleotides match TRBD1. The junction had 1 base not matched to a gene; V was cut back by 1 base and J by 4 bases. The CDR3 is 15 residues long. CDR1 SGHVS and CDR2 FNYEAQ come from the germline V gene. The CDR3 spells CASSLGQGYNSPLHF. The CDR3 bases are TGTGCCAGCAGCTTAGGACAGGGTTATAATTCACCCCTCCACTTT.

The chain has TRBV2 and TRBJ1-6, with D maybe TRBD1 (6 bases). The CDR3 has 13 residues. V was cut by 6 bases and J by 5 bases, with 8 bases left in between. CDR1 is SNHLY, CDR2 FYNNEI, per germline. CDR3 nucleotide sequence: TGTGCCAGCAGGTCAGGGGATAATTCACCCCTCCACTTT. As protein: CASRSGDNSPLHF.

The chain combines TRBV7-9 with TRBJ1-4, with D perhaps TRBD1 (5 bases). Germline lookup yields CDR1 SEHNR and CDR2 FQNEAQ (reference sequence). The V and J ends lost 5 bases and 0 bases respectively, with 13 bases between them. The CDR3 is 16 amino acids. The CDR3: CASSNRPDPTNEKLFF. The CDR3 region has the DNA TGTGCCAGCAGCAACAGGCCCGACCCAACTAATGAAAAACTGTTTTTT.

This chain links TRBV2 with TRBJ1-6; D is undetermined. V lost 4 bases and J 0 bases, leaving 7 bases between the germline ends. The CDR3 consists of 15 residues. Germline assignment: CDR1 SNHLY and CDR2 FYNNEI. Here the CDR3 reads CASSAESSYNSPLHF. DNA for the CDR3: TGTGCCAGCAGTGCCGAGAGCTCCTATAATTCACCCCTCCACTTT.

The CDR3, as DNA: TGTGCCAGCTCACCAACCGGGACAGGGGGCATACAGCCCCAGCATTTT. It yields the protein CASSPTGTGGIQPQHF. The rearrangement joins TRBV18 to TRBJ1-5; 12 positions agree with TRBD1. There are 16 residues in the CDR3. CDR1 and CDR2 (germline): KGHSH, LQKENI. Trimming removed 2 bases from V and 7 bases from J; junction bases left unmatched: 6.

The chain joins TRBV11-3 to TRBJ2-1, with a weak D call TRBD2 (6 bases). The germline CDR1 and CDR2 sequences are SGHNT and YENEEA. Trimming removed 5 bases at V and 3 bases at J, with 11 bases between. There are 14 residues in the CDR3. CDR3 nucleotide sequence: TGTGCCAGCAGCGGGACTCACAACTACAATGAGCAGTTCTTC. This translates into CASSGTHNYNEQFF.

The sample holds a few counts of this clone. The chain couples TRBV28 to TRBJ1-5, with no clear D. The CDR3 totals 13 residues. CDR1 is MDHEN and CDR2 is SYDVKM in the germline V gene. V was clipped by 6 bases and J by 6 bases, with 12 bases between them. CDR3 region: CASRPLGGQPQHF. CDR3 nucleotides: TGTGCCAGCAGACCTCTAGGAGGTCAGCCCCAGCATTTT.

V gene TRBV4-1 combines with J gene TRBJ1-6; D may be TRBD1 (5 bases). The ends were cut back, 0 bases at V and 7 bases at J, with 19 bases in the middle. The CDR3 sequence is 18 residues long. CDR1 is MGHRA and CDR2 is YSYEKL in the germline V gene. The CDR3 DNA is TGCGCCAGCAGCCAAGAAACCAGGGCGCAAACTCTCAATTCACCCCTCCACTTT. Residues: CASSQETRAQTLNSPLHF.

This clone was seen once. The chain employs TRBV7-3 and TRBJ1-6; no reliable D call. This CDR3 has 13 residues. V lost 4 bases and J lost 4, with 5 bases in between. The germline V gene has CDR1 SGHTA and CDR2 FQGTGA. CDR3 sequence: CASSSSYNSPLHF. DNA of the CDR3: TGTGCCAGCAGCTCCAGTTATAATTCACCCCTCCACTTT.

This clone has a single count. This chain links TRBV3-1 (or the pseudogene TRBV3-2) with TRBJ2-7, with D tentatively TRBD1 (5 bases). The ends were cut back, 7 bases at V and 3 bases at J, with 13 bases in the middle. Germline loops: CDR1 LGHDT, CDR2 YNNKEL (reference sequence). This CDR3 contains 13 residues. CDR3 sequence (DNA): TGTGCCAGCACTAGGGGCGCGAACTACGAGCAGTACTTC. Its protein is CASTRGANYEQYF.

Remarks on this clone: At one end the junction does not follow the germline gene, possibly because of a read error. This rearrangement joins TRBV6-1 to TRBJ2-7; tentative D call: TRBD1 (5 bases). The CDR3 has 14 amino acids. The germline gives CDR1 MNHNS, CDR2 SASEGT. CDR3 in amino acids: CASSERRPDRGSPF. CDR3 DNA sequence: TGTGCCAGCAGTGAACGCCGCCCAGACAGAGGATCCCCCTTC.

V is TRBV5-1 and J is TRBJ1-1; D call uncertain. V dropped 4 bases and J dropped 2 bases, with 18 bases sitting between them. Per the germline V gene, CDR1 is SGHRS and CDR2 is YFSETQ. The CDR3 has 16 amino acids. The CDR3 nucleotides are TGCGCCAGCAGCCCCCTGGGCGGGTCGTATAACACTGAAGCTTTCTTT. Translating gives CASSPLGGSYNTEAFF.

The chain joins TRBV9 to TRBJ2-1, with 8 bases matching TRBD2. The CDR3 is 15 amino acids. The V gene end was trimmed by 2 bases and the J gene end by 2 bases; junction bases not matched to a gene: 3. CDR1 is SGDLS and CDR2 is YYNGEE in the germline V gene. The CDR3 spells CASSVQAGAYNEQFF. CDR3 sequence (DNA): TGTGCCAGCAGCGTTCAAGCGGGAGCCTACAATGAGCAGTTCTTC.